This TCR beta chain originates from a study of blood T cell repertoires in COVID-19. Clones were read by immunoSEQ multiplex PCR, and TCRdb kept only the in-frame ones, dropping some. The sample yields hundreds of thousands of clones, 75% to 90% seen once. Germline CDR1 reads SGHNT; CDR2 reads YYREEE (reference sequence). V shed 3 bases and J 8 bases; nucleotides not matched to a gene: 3. The CDR3 totals 13 residues. This TCR came from a man aged 25-45 years who had recovered from COVID-19. J is TRBJ2-1 and V is TRBV5-4, with 9 bases matching TRBD1. Sample: PBMCs or T cells enriched from blood (not recorded which). In DNA form, the CDR3 reads TGTGCCAGCAGCTGGGGACAGGGCGATGAGCAGTTCTTC. Amino acids: CASSWGQGDEQFF. Complete variable domain (other parts from reference TRBV5-4 and TRBJ2-1): ETGVTQSPTHLIKTRGQQVTLRCSSQSGHNTVSWYQQALGQGPQFIFQYYREEENGRGNFPPRFSGLQFPNYSSELNVNALELDDSALYLCASSWGQGDEQFFGPGTRLTVL.